The next 5 T cell receptor beta chains were all read from a single sample in a study of kidney transplant recipient with SARS-CoV-2 infection. MiXCR, run by TCRdb on the reads, gives a single entry per CDR3 protein. Of some 220,000 distinct CDR3 sequences listed, more than 25% are singletons. The sequences come from a blood sample, collected at baseline and on roughly day 110 from a kidney transplant recipient. The origin of the receptors is a male patient aged 30 to 39 who had COVID-19 and was a kidney transplant recipient. The T cells may come from the graft donor.

This clonotype was observed many times. The genes are TRBV3-1 and TRBJ2-7; 16 nucleotides line up with TRBD2. J lost 1 base, V lost 5 bases, and 5 bases had no gene match. The CDR3 consists of 17 residues. Germline CDR1 is LGHDT and CDR2 is YNNKEL (reference sequence). DNA for the CDR3: TGTGCCAGCAGCGGGACTAGCGGGAGGGCCAAGTCCTACGAGCAGTACTTC. Protein sequence: CASSGTSGRAKSYEQYF.

This clonotype was detected many times. This chain connects TRBV7-2 to TRBJ1-2; the match to TRBD1 covers 7 bases. With V trimmed by 3 bases and J by 4 bases, 8 bases remained unmatched. The germline CDR1 and CDR2 sequences are SGHTA and FQGNSA. The CDR3 spans 15 residues. CDR3 region: CASSLGRGLTYGYTF. The CDR3 nucleotides read TGTGCCAGCAGCTTGGGTAGGGGGCTTACCTATGGCTACACCTTC.

The gene calls are TRBV8-2 and TRBJ2-6. TRBV8-2 is annotated as a pseudogene. CDR3 length: 17 residues. CDR3 nucleotides: TGTGGCATTAGAGTTAGGATAACACAAAGTCGGGCCAACGTCCTGATTTTC. Translation: CGIRVRITQSRANVLIF.

This clonotype was recorded many times. The rearrangement uses TRBV2 and TRBJ2-7, with a possible D match to TRBD1 (8 bases). Per germline, CDR1 SNHLY and CDR2 FYNNEI. V was cut by 10 bases and J by 1 base, with 26 bases left in between. The CDR3 consists of 17 residues. The CDR3 is CAISEVQGGKKSYEQYF. The CDR3 coding sequence is TGTGCCATCTCTGAGGTACAGGGGGGGAAGAAGTCCTACGAGCAGTACTTC.

This clonotype has a count of ten or more. The chain recombines TRBV5-5 with TRBJ1-2, with no clear D. This CDR3 contains 16 residues. Trimming pared 7 bases from V and 4 bases from J, leaving 23 bases between. CDR1 is SGHKS, CDR2 YYEKEE, per germline (reference sequence). CDR3 coding DNA: TGTGCCAGCGTACATAATGTCTCGCGAAAGACCTATGGCTACACCTTC. As protein: CASVHNVSRKTYGYTF.